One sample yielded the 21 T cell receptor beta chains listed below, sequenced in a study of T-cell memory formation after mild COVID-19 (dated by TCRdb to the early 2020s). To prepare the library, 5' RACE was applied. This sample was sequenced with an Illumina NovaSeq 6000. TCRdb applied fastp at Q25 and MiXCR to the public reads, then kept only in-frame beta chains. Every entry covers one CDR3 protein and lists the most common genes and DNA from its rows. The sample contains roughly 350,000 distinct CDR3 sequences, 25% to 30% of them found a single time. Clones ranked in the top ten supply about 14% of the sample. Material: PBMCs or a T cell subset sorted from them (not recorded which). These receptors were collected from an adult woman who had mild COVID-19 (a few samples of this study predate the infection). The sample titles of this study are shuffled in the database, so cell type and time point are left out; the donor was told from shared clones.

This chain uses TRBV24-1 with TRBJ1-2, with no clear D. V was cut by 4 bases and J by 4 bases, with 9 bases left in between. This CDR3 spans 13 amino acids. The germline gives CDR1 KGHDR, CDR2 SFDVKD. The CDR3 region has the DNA TGTGCCACCAGTGAAATGACGGGCTATGGCTACACCTTC. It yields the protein CATSEMTGYGYTF.

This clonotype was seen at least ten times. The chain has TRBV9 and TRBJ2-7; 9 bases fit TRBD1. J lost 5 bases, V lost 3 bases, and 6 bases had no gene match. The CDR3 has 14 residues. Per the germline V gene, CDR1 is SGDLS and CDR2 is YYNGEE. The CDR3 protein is CASSAPWTGDEQYF. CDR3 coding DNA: TGTGCCAGCAGCGCGCCCTGGACAGGGGACGAGCAGTACTTC. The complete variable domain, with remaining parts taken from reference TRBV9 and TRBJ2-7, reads DSGVTQTPKHLITATGQRVTLRCSPRSGDLSVYWYQQSLDQGLQFLIQYYNGEERAKGNILERFSAQQFPDLHSELNLSSLELGDSALYFCASSAPWTGDEQYFGPGTRLTVT.

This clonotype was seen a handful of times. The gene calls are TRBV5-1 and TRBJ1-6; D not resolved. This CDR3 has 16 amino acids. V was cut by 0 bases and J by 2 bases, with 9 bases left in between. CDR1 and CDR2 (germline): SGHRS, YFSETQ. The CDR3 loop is CASSLAGTAYNSPLHF. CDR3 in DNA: TGCGCCAGCAGCTTGGCCGGAACAGCCTATAATTCACCCCTCCACTTT.

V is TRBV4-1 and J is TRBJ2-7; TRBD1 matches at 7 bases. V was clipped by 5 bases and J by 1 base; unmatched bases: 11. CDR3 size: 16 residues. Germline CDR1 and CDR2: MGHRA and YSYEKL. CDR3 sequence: CASSSNAGTVSYEQYF. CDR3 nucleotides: TGCGCCAGCAGCTCAAATGCCGGGACAGTGTCCTACGAGCAGTACTTC.

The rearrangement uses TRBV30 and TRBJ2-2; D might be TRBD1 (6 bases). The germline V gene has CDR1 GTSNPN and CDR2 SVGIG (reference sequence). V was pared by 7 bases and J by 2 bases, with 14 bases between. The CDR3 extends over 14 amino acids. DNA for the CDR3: TGTGCCTCGGATGAACAGGGAAACACCGGGGAGCTGTTTTTT. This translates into CASDEQGNTGELFF. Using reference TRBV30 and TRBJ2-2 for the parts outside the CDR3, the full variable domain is SQTIHQWPATLVQPVGSPLSLECTVEGTSNPNLYWYRQAAGRGLQLLFYSVGIGQISSEVPQNLSASRPQDRQFILSSKKLLLSDSGFYLCASDEQGNTGELFFGEGSRLTVL.

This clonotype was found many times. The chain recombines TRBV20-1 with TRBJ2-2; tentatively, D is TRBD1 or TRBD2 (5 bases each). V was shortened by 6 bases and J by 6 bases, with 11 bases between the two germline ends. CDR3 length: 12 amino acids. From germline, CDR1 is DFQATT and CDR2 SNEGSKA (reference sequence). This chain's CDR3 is CSASQGPGELFF. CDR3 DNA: TGCAGTGCGAGTCAGGGACCCGGGGAGCTGTTTTTT.

Written as DNA, the CDR3 is TGTGCCAGCAGCCCCACTAGCGTCACAGATACGCAGTATTTT. Its translation is CASSPTSVTDTQYF. The genes are TRBV7-8 and TRBJ2-3, with TRBD2 matching 7 bases. In germline, CDR1 is SGHVS, CDR2 FQNEAQ. The V gene end was trimmed by 5 bases and the J gene end by 2 bases; junction bases not matched to a gene: 4. The CDR3 is 14 residues long.

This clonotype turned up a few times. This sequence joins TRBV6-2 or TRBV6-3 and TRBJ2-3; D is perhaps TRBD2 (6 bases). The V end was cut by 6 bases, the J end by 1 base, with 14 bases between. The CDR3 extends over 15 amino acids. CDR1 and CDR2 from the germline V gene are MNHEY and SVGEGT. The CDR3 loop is CASSPQTSGTDTQYF. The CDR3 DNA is TGTGCCAGCAGCCCACAGACTAGTGGCACAGATACGCAGTATTTT.

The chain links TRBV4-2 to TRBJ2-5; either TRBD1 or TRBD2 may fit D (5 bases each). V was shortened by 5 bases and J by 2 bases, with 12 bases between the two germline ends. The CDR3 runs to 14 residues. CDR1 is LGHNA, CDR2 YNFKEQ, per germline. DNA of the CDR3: TGTGCCAGCAGCGGGACCCATCCTCAAGAGACCCAGTACTTC. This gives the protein CASSGTHPQETQYF.

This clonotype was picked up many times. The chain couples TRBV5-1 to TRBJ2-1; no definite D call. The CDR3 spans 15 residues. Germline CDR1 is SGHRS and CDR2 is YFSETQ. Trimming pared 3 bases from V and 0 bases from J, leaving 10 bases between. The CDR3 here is CASSSDLSSYNEQFF. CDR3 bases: TGCGCCAGCAGCTCAGACTTAAGCTCCTACAATGAGCAGTTCTTC.

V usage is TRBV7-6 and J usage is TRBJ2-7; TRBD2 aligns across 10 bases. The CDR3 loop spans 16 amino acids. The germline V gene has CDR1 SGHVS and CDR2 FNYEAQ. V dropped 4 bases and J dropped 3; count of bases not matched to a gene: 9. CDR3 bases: TGTGCCAGCAGCTCGACTAGCGGGCGGACCGACTACGAGCAGTACTTC. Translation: CASSSTSGRTDYEQYF.

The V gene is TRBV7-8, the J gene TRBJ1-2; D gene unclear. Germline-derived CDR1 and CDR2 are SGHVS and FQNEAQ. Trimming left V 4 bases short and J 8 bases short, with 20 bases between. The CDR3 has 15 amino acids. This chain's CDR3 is CASSSPGWLDRGYTF. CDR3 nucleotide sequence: TGTGCCAGCAGCTCTCCCGGGTGGCTCGACCGGGGCTACACCTTC.

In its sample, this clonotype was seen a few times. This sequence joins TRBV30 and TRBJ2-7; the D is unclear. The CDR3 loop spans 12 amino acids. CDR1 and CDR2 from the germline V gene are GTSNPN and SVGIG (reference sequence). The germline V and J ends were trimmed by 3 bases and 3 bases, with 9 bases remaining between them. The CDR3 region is CAWSSASYEQYF. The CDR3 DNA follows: TGTGCCTGGAGCTCGGCCAGCTACGAGCAGTACTTC.

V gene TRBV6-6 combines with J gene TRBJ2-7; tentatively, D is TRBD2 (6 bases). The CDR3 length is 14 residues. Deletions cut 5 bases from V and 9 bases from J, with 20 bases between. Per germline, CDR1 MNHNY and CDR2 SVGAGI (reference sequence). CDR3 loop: CASSKPPPGVRQYF. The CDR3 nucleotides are TGTGCCAGCAGTAAACCCCCACCGGGGGTCCGGCAGTACTTC.

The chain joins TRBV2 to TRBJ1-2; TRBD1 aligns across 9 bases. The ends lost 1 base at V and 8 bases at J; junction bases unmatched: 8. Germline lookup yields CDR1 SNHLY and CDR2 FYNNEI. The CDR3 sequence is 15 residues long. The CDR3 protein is CASSEGTGVKHGYTF. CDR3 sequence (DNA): TGTGCCAGCAGTGAAGGGACAGGGGTCAAGCACGGCTACACCTTC.

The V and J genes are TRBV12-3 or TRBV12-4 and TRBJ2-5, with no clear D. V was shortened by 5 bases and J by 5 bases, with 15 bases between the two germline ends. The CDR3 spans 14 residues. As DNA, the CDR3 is TGTGCCAGCAGTGGCACGCCTAGACCGGAGACCCAGTACTTC. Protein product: CASSGTPRPETQYF.

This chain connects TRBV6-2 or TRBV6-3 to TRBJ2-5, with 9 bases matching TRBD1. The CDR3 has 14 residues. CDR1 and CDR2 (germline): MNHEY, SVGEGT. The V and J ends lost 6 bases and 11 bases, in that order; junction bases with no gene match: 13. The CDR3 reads CASSLTRQGVNQYF. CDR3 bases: TGTGCCAGCAGCTTGACTAGACAGGGGGTGAATCAGTACTTC.

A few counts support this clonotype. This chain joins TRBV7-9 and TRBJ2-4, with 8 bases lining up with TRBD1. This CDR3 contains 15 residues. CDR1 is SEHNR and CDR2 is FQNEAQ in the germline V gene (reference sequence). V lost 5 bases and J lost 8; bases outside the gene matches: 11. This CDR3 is CASSRGGQGRHIQYF. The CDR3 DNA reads TGTGCCAGCAGCAGGGGAGGACAGGGTCGACACATTCAGTACTTC.

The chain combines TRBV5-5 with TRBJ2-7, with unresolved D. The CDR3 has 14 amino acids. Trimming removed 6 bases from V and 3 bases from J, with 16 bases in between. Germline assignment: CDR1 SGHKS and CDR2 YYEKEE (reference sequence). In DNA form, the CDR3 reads TGTGCCAGCAAAGTTCGGACCCACCACTACGAGCAGTACTTC. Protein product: CASKVRTHHYEQYF.

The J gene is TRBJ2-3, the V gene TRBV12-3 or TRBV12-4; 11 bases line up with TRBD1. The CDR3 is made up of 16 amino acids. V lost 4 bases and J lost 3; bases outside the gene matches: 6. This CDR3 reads CASSSPGTGGTDTQYF. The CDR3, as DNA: TGTGCCAGCAGTTCCCCCGGGACAGGGGGGACAGATACGCAGTATTTT.

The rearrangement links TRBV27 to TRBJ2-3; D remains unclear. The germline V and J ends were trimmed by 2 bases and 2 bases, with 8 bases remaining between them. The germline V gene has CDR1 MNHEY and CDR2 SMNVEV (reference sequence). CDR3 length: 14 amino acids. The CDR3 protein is CASSLHIATDTQYF. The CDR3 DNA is TGTGCCAGCAGTTTACACATCGCCACAGATACGCAGTATTTT.